This is a list of T cell receptor beta chains from one sample in a study of cytomegalovirus exposure and HLA in healthy donors. Libraries were prepared by immunoSEQ multiplex PCR; TCRdb keeps only in-frame clonotypes and omits some of them. The table records more than 85,000 clones, roughly 15% of them present only once. What was sequenced was PBMCs. The receptors originated from a female donor in good health and CMV-seronegative. Both conserved end residues are part of each CDR3. Fields, in order: clone size, V gene, J gene, D gene, CDR3 DNA, CDR3 protein. The D gene is left open where the match is weak. Where a row states a size, it is once, few, many or the class of an expanded clone; other rows omit it.

size: NA; V: TRBV9; J: TRBJ2-7; D: TRBD2; DNA: TGTGCCAGCAGCGCCGGACTAGCGGGAGTGGGCGAGCAGTACTTC; CDR3: CASSAGLAGVGEQYF
size: NA; V: TRBV4-3; J: TRBJ2-7; D: TRBD2; DNA: TGCGCCAGCAGCCAAGTTGTATATGGGGGGGCCTACGAGCAGTACTTC; CDR3: CASSQVVYGGAYEQYF
size: NA; V: TRBV5-1; J: TRBJ1-2; D: NA; DNA: TGCGCCAGCAGCTTGGGGGGACAAGGATATGGCTACACCTTC; CDR3: CASSLGGQGYGYTF
size: few; V: TRBV6-5; J: TRBJ1-2; D: TRBD1; DNA: TGTGCCAGCAGCACCGTCCAGGGGGCCTATGGCTACACCTTC; CDR3: CASSTVQGAYGYTF
size: NA; V: TRBV27; J: TRBJ2-7; D: NA; DNA: TGTGCCAGCAGTTTAGGGGCCCTAGGCGGGGCCTACGAGCAGTACTTC; CDR3: CASSLGALGGAYEQYF
size: NA; V: TRBV6-5; J: TRBJ1-5; D: NA; DNA: TGTGCCAGCAGGGAGACAGTAAATAGCAATCAGCCCCAGCATTTT; CDR3: CASRETVNSNQPQHF
size: once; V: TRBV6-1; J: TRBJ2-7; D: NA; DNA: TGTGCCAGCAGTGAACTCTATCTACCGATCGGGAGCTCCTACGAGCAGTACTTC; CDR3: CASSELYLPIGSSYEQYF
size: few; V: TRBV19; J: TRBJ1-1; D: NA; DNA: TGTGCCAGTAGTTGGGGCAGTCGAAGGGCTTTCTTT; CDR3: CASSWGSRRAFF
size: few; V: TRBV7-2; J: TRBJ2-2; D: NA; DNA: TGTGCCAGCAGCCGCCTAGGTTCCGGGGAGCTGTTTTTT; CDR3: CASSRLGSGELFF
size: few; V: TRBV10-2; J: TRBJ1-2; D: NA; DNA: TGCGCCAGCAGTGAGTCGGGCACATTCAGCTATGGCTACACCTTC; CDR3: CASSESGTFSYGYTF
size: NA; V: TRBV4-3; J: TRBJ1-4; D: NA; DNA: TGCGCCAGCAGCCAAGGGGGGCAGGGGAATGAAAAACTGTTTTTT; CDR3: CASSQGGQGNEKLFF
size: NA; V: TRBV7-9; J: TRBJ1-2; D: NA; DNA: TGTGCCAGCAGCCCGAGACTTAAGGTTGCCGTTCAGGGCTACACCTTC; CDR3: CASSPRLKVAVQGYTF
size: few; V: TRBV6-5; J: TRBJ2-5; D: TRBD2; DNA: TGTGCCAGCAGTTACCGGGGGGGCGAGACCCAGTACTTC; CDR3: CASSYRGGETQYF
size: few; V: TRBV12-5; J: TRBJ1-4; D: TRBD1; DNA: TGTGCTAGTGGTTTCGGGGGACAGCCTGCAACTAATGAAAAACTGTTTTTT; CDR3: CASGFGGQPATNEKLFF
size: NA; V: TRBV4-3; J: TRBJ2-6; D: NA; DNA: TGCGCCAGCAGCCAAGAAGGCGGTGGGGCCAACGTCCTGACTTTC; CDR3: CASSQEGGGANVLTF
size: few; V: TRBV30; J: TRBJ1-2; D: NA; DNA: TGTGCCTGGAGTGTGAAGGGGATACGTGATGGCTACACCTTC; CDR3: CAWSVKGIRDGYTF
size: few; V: TRBV2; J: TRBJ1-2; D: TRBD1; DNA: TGTGCCAGCAGTGGGGACAGATTCGGACCTACCTATGGCTACACCTTC; CDR3: CASSGDRFGPTYGYTF
size: NA; V: TRBV15; J: TRBJ2-7; D: TRBD2; DNA: TGTGCCACCAGCAGAGAAGGGAGGGTCGCCGAGCAGTACTTC; CDR3: CATSREGRVAEQYF
size: few; V: TRBV10-2; J: TRBJ1-6; D: TRBD1; DNA: TGCGCCAGCAGGGACAGGGGCAATTCACCCCTCCACTTT; CDR3: CASRDRGNSPLHF
size: NA; V: TRBV27; J: TRBJ2-1; D: TRBD1; DNA: TGTGCCAGCAGTTTAGGGACAGGAACTAATGAGCAGTTCTTC; CDR3: CASSLGTGTNEQFF
size: few; V: TRBV6-5; J: TRBJ1-1; D: NA; DNA: TGTGCCAGCAAAAAGGGACAATCGAACACTGAAGCTTTCTTT; CDR3: CASKKGQSNTEAFF
size: NA; V: TRBV9; J: TRBJ2-5; D: NA; DNA: TGTGCCAGCAGCCCCTACTCGGGAGCTGAGACCCAGTACTTC; CDR3: CASSPYSGAETQYF
size: NA; V: TRBV25-1; J: TRBJ2-3; D: TRBD2; DNA: TGTGCCAGCAGTCCAATTAGCGGGGGGGCTCGCTGGGATACGCAGTATTTT; CDR3: CASSPISGGARWDTQYF
size: NA; V: TRBV4-1; J: TRBJ2-2; D: TRBD2; DNA: TGCGCCAGCAGCCAAGTCGGCGGGGGGACTGGGTGGGTCGGGGAGCTGTTTTTT; CDR3: CASSQVGGGTGWVGELFF
size: NA; V: TRBV27; J: TRBJ2-7; D: NA; DNA: TGTGCCAGCAGTGGACTCGGCTCCTACGAGCAGTACTTC; CDR3: CASSGLGSYEQYF
size: few; V: TRBV4-1; J: TRBJ2-1; D: TRBD1; DNA: TGCGCCAGCAGCCAGGGACAGGGCTCCTACAATGAGCAGTTCTTC; CDR3: CASSQGQGSYNEQFF
size: few; V: TRBV30; J: TRBJ1-5; D: TRBD1; DNA: TGTGCCTGGGACAGGGGGCCCCATCAGCCCCAGCATTTT; CDR3: CAWDRGPHQPQHF
size: NA; V: TRBV19; J: TRBJ1-5; D: NA; DNA: TGTGCCAGTAGTATAGATCACGCAAATCCTGGGCGCAATCAGCCCCAGCATTTT; CDR3: CASSIDHANPGRNQPQHF
size: few; V: TRBV5-1; J: TRBJ2-7; D: NA; DNA: TGCGCCAGCAGCTTGGCCGGAGTTTACGAGCAGTACTTC; CDR3: CASSLAGVYEQYF
size: few; V: TRBV5-1; J: TRBJ1-2; D: TRBD1; DNA: TGCGCCAGCAGCTTTATCGGCAGGGGGGATGGCTACACCTTC; CDR3: CASSFIGRGDGYTF
size: once; V: TRBV11-3; J: TRBJ2-3; D: NA; DNA: TGTGCCAGCCCCTCCCAGGATACGCAGTATTTT; CDR3: CASPSQDTQYF
size: NA; V: TRBV5-1; J: TRBJ2-5; D: TRBD1; DNA: TGCGCCAGCAGCTGGGGACAGGAGCAAGAGACCCAGTACTTC; CDR3: CASSWGQEQETQYF
size: few; V: TRBV2; J: TRBJ1-4; D: TRBD1; DNA: TGTGCCAGCAGTGAGGGGGGACAGGGAAATGAAAAACTGTTTTTT; CDR3: CASSEGGQGNEKLFF
size: NA; V: TRBV9; J: TRBJ1-2; D: NA; DNA: TGTGCCAGCAGCGACTCCGCGGGCTACACCTTC; CDR3: CASSDSAGYTF
size: NA; V: TRBV5-4; J: TRBJ1-3; D: NA; DNA: TGTGCCAGCAGCTTGGACAGTCTTGGCTCCTCTGGAAACACCATATATTTT; CDR3: CASSLDSLGSSGNTIYF
size: NA; V: TRBV7-9; J: TRBJ2-7; D: TRBD1; DNA: TGTGCCAGCAGCGAGGACAGGGGGCGAACCTACGAGCAGTACTTC; CDR3: CASSEDRGRTYEQYF
size: few; V: TRBV28; J: TRBJ2-7; D: TRBD2; DNA: TGTGCCAGCACGCGAGCGGGAGGTTCCTCCTACGAGCAGTACTTC; CDR3: CASTRAGGSSYEQYF
size: NA; V: TRBV4-2; J: TRBJ1-1; D: NA; DNA: TGTGCCAGCAGCCGACTACAGGGAATGGACACTGAAGCTTTCTTT; CDR3: CASSRLQGMDTEAFF
size: NA; V: TRBV2; J: TRBJ1-5; D: NA; DNA: TGTGCCAGCAGTTCTCCCCGTGGGGGCCAGGGGATAAGGGGCAATCAGCCCCAGCATTTT; CDR3: CASSSPRGGQGIRGNQPQHF
size: NA; V: TRBV5-1; J: TRBJ2-5; D: TRBD2; DNA: TGCGCCAGCAGCCGATTAGAGCGGGGGGGCCGGGAAGAGACCCAGTACTTC; CDR3: CASSRLERGGREETQYF
size: NA; V: TRBV10-3; J: TRBJ2-5; D: TRBD2; DNA: TGTGCCATCAGTGAGGGCGGGAGGGGGGAGACCCAGTACTTC; CDR3: CAISEGGRGETQYF
size: NA; V: TRBV5-1; J: TRBJ2-3; D: NA; DNA: TGCGCCAGCAGCTTCGGGAGCTCGGCCCCAGATACGCAGTATTTT; CDR3: CASSFGSSAPDTQYF
size: NA; V: TRBV5-6; J: TRBJ1-5; D: TRBD1; DNA: TGTGCCAGCCACCACGGGACAGTCAATCAGCCCCAGCATTTT; CDR3: CASHHGTVNQPQHF
size: few; V: TRBV18; J: TRBJ2-2; D: TRBD2; DNA: TGTGCCAGCTCACGGACTAGCGGGACGAACACCGGGGAGCTGTTTTTT; CDR3: CASSRTSGTNTGELFF
size: few; V: TRBV7-2; J: TRBJ1-1; D: NA; DNA: TGTGCCAGCAGCCCCCCCTCGGGGTTGGGGGGGAACACTGAAGCTTTCTTT; CDR3: CASSPPSGLGGNTEAFF
size: few; V: TRBV6-5; J: TRBJ1-5; D: TRBD1; DNA: TGTGCCAGCAGTCGAGGACAGGGGGCAGTTCAGCCCCAGCATTTT; CDR3: CASSRGQGAVQPQHF
size: few; V: TRBV7-9; J: TRBJ1-5; D: TRBD1; DNA: TGTGCCAGCAGCTTCGCCAGTGGTCCGGGACAGGGCGGGCAGCCCCAGCATTTT; CDR3: CASSFASGPGQGGQPQHF